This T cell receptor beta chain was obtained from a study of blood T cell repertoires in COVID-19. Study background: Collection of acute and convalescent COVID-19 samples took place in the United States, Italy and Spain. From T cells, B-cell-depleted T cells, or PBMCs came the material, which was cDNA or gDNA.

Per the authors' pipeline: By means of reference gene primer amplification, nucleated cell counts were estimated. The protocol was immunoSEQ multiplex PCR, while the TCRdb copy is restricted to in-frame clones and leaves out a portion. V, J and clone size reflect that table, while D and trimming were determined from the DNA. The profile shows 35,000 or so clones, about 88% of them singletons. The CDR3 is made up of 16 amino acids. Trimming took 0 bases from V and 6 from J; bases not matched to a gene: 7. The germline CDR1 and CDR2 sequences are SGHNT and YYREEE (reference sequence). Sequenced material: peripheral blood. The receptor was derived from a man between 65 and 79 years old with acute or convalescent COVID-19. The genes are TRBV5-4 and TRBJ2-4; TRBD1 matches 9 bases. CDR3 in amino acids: CASSLARTGALNIQYF. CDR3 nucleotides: TGTGCCAGCAGCTTGGCCAGGACAGGGGCTCTAAACATTCAGTACTTC.